This entry lists 21 T cell receptor beta chains sequenced from one sample in a study of cytomegalovirus exposure and HLA in healthy donors. PCR employed 60 Vbeta and 13 Jbeta primers. Sequencing was performed with immunoSEQ multiplex PCR; in TCRdb, only in-frame clones are kept and a portion is missing. The data show about 160,000 clones, 84% seen once. Specimen: PBMCs. These receptors all come from a young man in good health and CMV-seronegative.

The chain employs TRBV5-1 and TRBJ2-3, with TRBD2 matching over 10 bases. CDR1 is SGHRS, CDR2 YFSETQ, per germline. The V and J ends lost 2 bases and 4 bases, in that order; junction bases with no gene match: 7. CDR3 length equals 16 residues. CDR3 amino acids: CASSFFLSGGADTQYF. The CDR3 DNA is TGCGCCAGCAGCTTTTTTTTGAGCGGGGGGGCAGATACGCAGTATTTT. Based on the CDR3 plus reference TRBV5-1 and TRBJ2-3, the full variable domain is KAGVTQTPRYLIKTRGQQVTLSCSPISGHRSVSWYQQTPGQGLQFLFEYFSETQRNKGNFPGRFSGRQFSNSRSEMNVSTLELGDSALYLCASSFFLSGGADTQYFGPGTRLTVL.

The genes are TRBV5-1 and TRBJ2-7, with D perhaps TRBD2 (5 bases). V lost 1 base and J lost 0, with 14 bases in between. The CDR3 has 16 residues. CDR1 and CDR2 (germline): SGHRS, YFSETQ. CDR3 in amino acids: CASSLNWGAGSYEQYF. The DNA for the CDR3 is TGCGCCAGCAGCTTGAATTGGGGTGCGGGCTCCTACGAGCAGTACTTC.

Details on this clone: Its ends do not fully match the called genes, so a read error is possible. The V call is TRBV7-3, the J call TRBJ2-2; 7 bases agree with TRBD2. The CDR3 length is 15 residues. Per the germline V gene, CDR1 is SGHTA and CDR2 is FQGTGA. CDR3 region: CASSITSANTGELFF. In DNA, the CDR3 is TGTGCCAGCAGCATAACTAGCGCCAACACCGGGGAGCTGTTTTTT. The whole variable domain, remainder taken from reference TRBV7-3 and TRBJ2-2, is GAGVSQTPSNKVTEKGKYVELRCDPISGHTALYWYRQSLGQGPEFLIYFQGTGAADDSGLPNDRFFAVRPEGSVSTLKIQRTERGDSAVYLCASSITSANTGELFFGEGSRLTVL.

The gene calls are TRBV28 and TRBJ2-1; 11 bases align to TRBD2. V was pared by 6 bases and J by 10 bases, with 8 bases of the junction left unmatched. CDR1 and CDR2 (germline): MDHEN, SYDVKM. This CDR3 spans 14 amino acids. Here the CDR3 reads CASRLAGGGSEQFF. The CDR3 nucleotides read TGTGCCAGCAGGCTAGCGGGGGGCGGTTCGGAGCAGTTCTTC.

The V call is TRBV5-4, the J call TRBJ2-3; TRBD2 matches at 8 bases. Germline CDR1 and CDR2: SGHNT and YYREEE (reference sequence). Unmatched junction bases numbered 9, after V lost 3 bases and J lost 6 bases. This CDR3 is 15 amino acids long. The CDR3: CASSSTRGGADTQYF. The DNA for the CDR3 is TGTGCCAGCAGCTCTACCCGGGGGGGGGCGGATACGCAGTATTTT.

The rearrangement joins TRBV9 to TRBJ1-2; the D is unclear. This CDR3 is built from 13 residues. V was pared by 2 bases and J by 1 base, with 6 bases between. CDR1 is SGDLS and CDR2 is YYNGEE in the germline V gene. The chain's CDR3 is CASSVNINYGYTF. The CDR3 DNA reads TGTGCCAGCAGCGTTAACATTAACTATGGCTACACCTTC. The variable domain in full, completed from reference TRBV9 and TRBJ1-2, reads DSGVTQTPKHLITATGQRVTLRCSPRSGDLSVYWYQQSLDQGLQFLIQYYNGEERAKGNILERFSAQQFPDLHSELNLSSLELGDSALYFCASSVNINYGYTFGSGTRLTVV.

V and J are TRBV27 and TRBJ2-3; 8 bases fit TRBD1. Per germline, CDR1 MNHEY and CDR2 SMNVEV (reference sequence). CDR3 length: 12 residues. Trimming cost V 0 bases and J 10 bases; bases outside gene matches: 0. In DNA, the CDR3 is TGTGCCAGCAGTTTATCGACAGGGGCGCAGTATTTT. It translates to CASSLSTGAQYF.

This clone was recorded only once. The V call is TRBV7-6, the J call TRBJ1-5; D perhaps matches TRBD1 (6 bases). Germline CDR1 is SGHVS and CDR2 is FNYEAQ. The V end was cut by 5 bases, the J end by 6 bases, with 17 bases between. The CDR3 has 15 amino acids. The CDR3 DNA is TGTGCCAGCAGCCAGGGGCAGGGAACCCGTCAGCCCCAGCATTTT. Translated: CASSQGQGTRQPQHF.

This chain joins TRBV25-1 and TRBJ2-7; 10 bases match TRBD1. J lost 7 bases, V lost 2 bases, and 8 bases had no gene match. Germline values: CDR1 MGHDK, CDR2 SYGVNS. The CDR3 runs to 15 residues. In DNA form, the CDR3 reads TGTGCCAGCAGTGAACCCGGGACAGGGGCCAGGGAGCAGTACTTC. Its translation: CASSEPGTGAREQYF.

This chain connects TRBV15 to TRBJ2-5; D may be TRBD1 (6 bases). CDR3 length: 13 amino acids. V gave up 4 bases and J gave up 5 bases, with 11 bases separating them. CDR1 is LNHNV, CDR2 YYDKDF, per germline (reference sequence). The CDR3 nucleotides are TGTGCCACCAGCATCCACAGGGAGGAGACCCAGTACTTC. It is translated as CATSIHREETQYF.

The chain combines TRBV7-6 with TRBJ1-1; 7 nucleotides match TRBD1. J gave up 0 bases and V 0 bases, and 4 bases lay outside the gene matches. This CDR3 spans 16 amino acids. CDR1 is SGHVS and CDR2 is FNYEAQ in the germline V gene. Here the CDR3 DNA reads TGTGCCAGCAGCTTAGCAGGGGGCGGGATGAACACTGAAGCTTTCTTT. This translates into CASSLAGGGMNTEAFF.

This clone was picked up a small number of times. This chain connects TRBV5-6 to TRBJ2-7; 7 bases match TRBD1. J gave up 3 bases and V 5 bases, and 8 bases lay outside the gene matches. The CDR3 is 14 amino acids. Germline values: CDR1 SGHDT, CDR2 YYEEEE. The CDR3 region has the DNA TGTGCCAGCAGTTCGTACAGGGGTGACTACGAGCAGTACTTC. Protein sequence: CASSSYRGDYEQYF.

The CDR3 loop is CASSFGLAGPSYNEQFF. The CDR3 DNA follows: TGTGCCAGCAGCTTCGGACTAGCGGGACCCTCCTACAATGAGCAGTTCTTC. This chain uses TRBV5-6 with TRBJ2-1; 12 positions match TRBD2. CDR3 length: 17 amino acids. CDR1 SGHDT and CDR2 YYEEEE come from the germline V gene. With 2 bases clipped from V and 0 bases from J, the junction kept 3 bases outside the gene matches.

The rearrangement links TRBV5-1 to TRBJ2-2; 11 nucleotides match TRBD2. The germline gives CDR1 SGHRS, CDR2 YFSETQ. The CDR3 covers 18 residues. V was clipped by 4 bases and J by 4 bases; unmatched bases: 12. CDR3 coding DNA: TGCGCCAGCAGCGCGCCGTTGACTAGCGGGGACCTCACCGGGGAGCTGTTTTTT. Protein: CASSAPLTSGDLTGELFF. The variable domain in full, with the rest retrieved from reference TRBV5-1 and TRBJ2-2, is KAGVTQTPRYLIKTRGQQVTLSCSPISGHRSVSWYQQTPGQGLQFLFEYFSETQRNKGNFPGRFSGRQFSNSRSEMNVSTLELGDSALYLCASSAPLTSGDLTGELFFGEGSRLTVL.

V is TRBV7-6 and J is TRBJ2-7; no reliable D call. The CDR3 has 15 residues. The germline V and J ends were trimmed by 3 bases and 3 bases, with 15 bases remaining between them. Germline V gene sequence: CDR1 SGHVS, CDR2 FNYEAQ. CDR3 amino acids: CASSFHVGLNYEQYF. DNA for the CDR3: TGTGCCAGCAGCTTCCATGTGGGCCTCAACTACGAGCAGTACTTC.

V is TRBV30 and J is TRBJ2-7; 8 positions match TRBD2. The CDR3 has 14 residues. V lost 2 bases to trimming and J lost 2 bases; unmatched junction nucleotides: 5. Germline V gene sequence: CDR1 GTSNPN, CDR2 SVGIG (reference sequence). The CDR3 spells CAWSILAEPYEQYF. The CDR3 DNA reads TGTGCCTGGAGTATACTAGCGGAACCCTACGAGCAGTACTTC.

This clone has more than one count but fewer than ten. This chain joins TRBV7-8 and TRBJ2-5; the match to TRBD2 covers 7 bases. Looked up from germline, CDR1 is SGHVS and CDR2 is FQNEAQ. After removal of 5 bases from V and 5 bases from J, the junction contained 8 bases not matched to a gene. The CDR3 sequence is 14 residues long. CDR3 sequence reads: CASSITGLVETQYF. CDR3 nucleotides: TGTGCCAGCAGCATCACTGGACTAGTGGAGACCCAGTACTTC.

This clone was seen a single time. Here the CDR3 reads CASREAGARLEGYTF. The CDR3, as DNA: TGTGCCAGCAGAGAGGCGGGGGCGCGGCTCGAAGGCTACACCTTC. The chain is built from TRBV6-5 and TRBJ1-2, with D perhaps matching TRBD1 (6 bases). The CDR3 spans 15 residues. The V gene lost 6 bases and the J gene lost 8 bases, with 22 bases spanning the gap. CDR1 and CDR2 from the germline V gene are MNHEY and SVGAGI.

This sequence joins TRBV6-6 and TRBJ2-7; no clear D. Germline V gene sequence: CDR1 MNHNY, CDR2 SVGAGI (reference sequence). This CDR3 contains 12 residues. Trimming removed 4 bases at V and 6 bases at J, with 10 bases between. CDR3 protein: CASSSTIREQYF. The CDR3 region has the DNA TGTGCCAGCAGTTCCACTATACGCGAGCAGTACTTC.

This clone has only a few counts. This sequence joins TRBV11-1 and TRBJ1-1; TRBD1 agrees at 7 bases. The CDR3 extends over 15 amino acids. Trimming cost V 5 bases and J 0 bases; bases outside gene matches: 6. Germline lookup yields CDR1 SGHAT and CDR2 FQDESV (reference sequence). The CDR3 sequence: CASSLTQGMNTEAFF. The CDR3 region has the DNA TGTGCCAGCAGCCTTACACAGGGGATGAACACTGAAGCTTTCTTT.

This clone turned up a few times. The chain has TRBV6-5 and TRBJ1-3; 9 bases are a match to TRBD1. Trimming removed 10 bases from V and 1 base from J; junction bases left unmatched: 5. The CDR3 has 14 residues. From germline, CDR1 is MNHEY and CDR2 SVGAGI. The CDR3 nucleotides read TGTGCCACCGACAGGGGGTCTTCTGGAAACACCATATATTTT. Translation: CATDRGSSGNTIYF.